One sample yielded the 16 T cell receptor beta chains listed below, sequenced in a study of CD8+ T cells in alopecia areata. RNA was isolated and reverse transcribed to cDNA, the sequencing template. This table comes from immunoSEQ multiplex PCR, and its TCRdb copy is limited to in-frame clones, with some not included. The sample includes 98,000 or so clones, under 70% seen only once; the top ten take around 16%. Documented treatment: oral pan-JAK inhibitor, 5-10 mg twice daily. The source material was CD8+ T cells sorted from blood, sampled at week 4, from a patient treated with tofacitinib. Receptors were obtained from a human donor with alopecia areata.

This clone came up a few times. The chain recombines TRBV4-2 with TRBJ2-1, with 7 bases aligning to TRBD2. CDR1 and CDR2 (germline): LGHNA, YNFKEQ. V trimming: 4 bases; J trimming: 7 bases; junction bases outside the gene matches: 4. CDR3 length equals 13 residues. The CDR3 DNA sequence: TGTGCCAGCAGCCGGGGGGGAGGGAATGAGCAGTTCTTC. It yields the protein CASSRGGGNEQFF.

The rearrangement joins TRBV4-3 to TRBJ2-7, with D unclear. CDR1 is LGHNA, CDR2 YSLEER, per germline. V was shortened by 3 bases and J by 3 bases, with 15 bases between the two germline ends. The CDR3 is 15 residues long. DNA of the CDR3: TGCGCCAGCAGCCATGGGTTAGGCGGAGACTACGAGCAGTACTTC. Translation gives CASSHGLGGDYEQYF.

On this clone: One end of the junction does not line up with germline, which may come from a read error. J is TRBJ2-7 and V is TRBV4-1; D uncertain. The CDR3 is 15 amino acids. Germline V gives CDR1 MGHRA, CDR2 YSYEKL. The CDR3 coding sequence is TGTGCCAGCAGCTTAGATCCCACGTTCTCCTACGAGCAGTACTTC. It yields the protein CASSLDPTFSYEQYF.

Written as DNA, the CDR3 is TGTGCCAGCAGTACAACGACAGGGGGCTACTATGGCTACACCTTC. Translation: CASSTTTGGYYGYTF. J is TRBJ1-2 and V is TRBV27, with 10 bases matching TRBD1. Germline assignment: CDR1 MNHEY and CDR2 SMNVEV (reference sequence). V was clipped by 5 bases and J by 3 bases; unmatched bases: 6. This CDR3 has 15 residues.

The chain uses TRBV29-1 and TRBJ2-3, with 9 bases aligning to TRBD1. Germline V gives CDR1 SQVTM, CDR2 ANQGSEA. With 3 bases clipped from V and 5 bases from J, the junction kept 9 bases outside the gene matches. The CDR3 spans 15 residues. This CDR3 is CSVDVTGGVGDTQYF. The CDR3 DNA reads as TGCAGCGTTGATGTGACAGGGGGGGTAGGAGATACGCAGTATTTT.

Points on this clone: The same CDR3 can be traced to other DNA sequences in this sample. This chain connects TRBV7-2 to TRBJ2-2; D gene ambiguous. This CDR3 is 12 amino acids long. Trimming took off 5 bases at V and 1 base at J, with 2 bases between the two ends. The germline gives CDR1 SGHTA, CDR2 FQGNSA. CDR3 residues: CASSLNTGELFF. CDR3 in DNA: TGTGCCAGCAGCCTGAACACCGGGGAGCTGTTTTTT. Looking up the rest from reference TRBV7-2 and TRBJ2-2 gives the full variable domain: GAGVSQSPSNKVTEKGKDVELRCDPISGHTALYWYRQSLGQGLEFLIYFQGNSAPDKSGLPSDRFSAERTGGSVSTLTIQRTQQEDSAVYLCASSLNTGELFFGEGSRLTVL.

This clone was seen a handful of times. The chain links TRBV7-2 to TRBJ2-3, with D uncertain. The CDR3 is 12 amino acids. CDR1 is SGHTA, CDR2 FQGNSA, per germline. The V end was cut by 11 bases, the J end by 1 base, with 10 bases between. The chain's CDR3 is CALQSGTDTQYF. The CDR3 region has the DNA TGTGCCCTCCAGTCTGGCACAGATACGCAGTATTTT. Supplemented by reference TRBV7-2 and TRBJ2-3, the full variable domain reads GAGVSQSPSNKVTEKGKDVELRCDPISGHTALYWYRQSLGQGLEFLIYFQGNSAPDKSGLPSDRFSAERTGGSVSTLTIQRTQQEDSAVYLCALQSGTDTQYFGPGTRLTVL.

This clone showed up just a few times. The CDR3 nucleotides read TGCGCCAGCAGCTTGTCGACCACTGGACAGGGTGAAGGAGGTGAAGCTTTCTTT. It specifies CASSLSTTGQGEGGEAFF. The gene calls are TRBV5-1 and TRBJ1-1, with TRBD1 identical over 8 bases. CDR1 SGHRS and CDR2 YFSETQ come from the germline V gene. The V gene end was trimmed by 1 base and the J gene end by 7 bases; junction bases not matched to a gene: 18. CDR3 length: 18 residues.

This chain uses TRBV30 with TRBJ2-7; 9 bases fit TRBD2. The CDR3 runs to 14 residues. V shed 4 bases and J 4 bases; nucleotides not matched to a gene: 8. The V gene's germline CDR1 is GTSNPN and CDR2 SVGIG (reference sequence). DNA for the CDR3: TGTGCCTGGACTAGCGGGGCGGTGGTATACGAGCAGTACTTC. Residues: CAWTSGAVVYEQYF.

V gene TRBV4-1 combines with J gene TRBJ2-7; the match to TRBD1 covers 9 bases. The CDR3 sequence is 16 residues long. V shed 0 bases, J shed 2 bases, and the junction held 5 bases outside the gene matches. The germline V gene encodes CDR1 MGHRA and CDR2 YSYEKL. The CDR3 protein is CASSQESGTGTYEQYF. CDR3 DNA sequence: TGCGCCAGCAGCCAAGAATCGGGGACAGGGACCTACGAGCAGTACTTC.

The chain carries TRBV29-1 and TRBJ1-2; D not resolved. The germline V and J ends were trimmed by 2 bases and 1 base, with 8 bases remaining between them. The CDR3 is 13 amino acids. The germline gives CDR1 SQVTM, CDR2 ANQGSEA. The CDR3 sequence: CSVEKSINYGYTF. DNA for the CDR3: TGCAGCGTTGAAAAAAGTATTAACTATGGCTACACCTTC.

The V call is TRBV9, the J call TRBJ2-3, with 9 bases aligning to TRBD2. The trim removed 0 bases at V and 2 bases at J, leaving 1 base unmatched. Looked up from germline, CDR1 is SGDLS and CDR2 is YYNGEE. This CDR3 contains 15 residues. CDR3 nucleotides: TGTGCCAGCAGCGTAGGCGGGAGGGTCACAGATACGCAGTATTTT. Encoded protein: CASSVGGRVTDTQYF. Supplemented by reference TRBV9 and TRBJ2-3, the full variable domain reads DSGVTQTPKHLITATGQRVTLRCSPRSGDLSVYWYQQSLDQGLQFLIQYYNGEERAKGNILERFSAQQFPDLHSELNLSSLELGDSALYFCASSVGGRVTDTQYFGPGTRLTVL.

In this sample, this clone turned up once. V gene TRBV5-6 combines with J gene TRBJ1-5, with a possible D match to TRBD1 (6 bases). The CDR3 has 13 residues. V was clipped by 4 bases and J by 5 bases, with 10 bases between them. CDR1 and CDR2 (germline): SGHDT, YYEEEE. The DNA for the CDR3 is TGTGCCAGCAGCATGGACAGCGATCAGCCCCAGCATTTT. Residues: CASSMDSDQPQHF.

The CDR3 nucleotides are TGTGCCAGCAGTTTATCGGTGGGAGGGGGCTATGGCTACACCTTC. Translating it yields CASSLSVGGGYGYTF. The V gene is TRBV27, the J gene TRBJ1-2; D might be TRBD1 (6 bases). Germline V gene lookup returns CDR1 MNHEY and CDR2 SMNVEV (reference sequence). With 0 bases removed from V and 4 bases from J, the gap between germline ends came to 12 bases. The CDR3 length is 15 residues.

The chain recombines TRBV2 with TRBJ2-7, with 9 bases identical to TRBD2. After removal of 6 bases from V and 5 bases from J, the junction contained 2 bases not matched to a gene. The CDR3 is 12 amino acids. Germline CDR1 SNHLY, CDR2 FYNNEI. The CDR3 DNA reads as TGTGCCAGCAGGGGACTAGCAGACGAGCAGTACTTC. Its translation is CASRGLADEQYF. Full variable domain (remainder filled in from reference TRBV2 and TRBJ2-7): EPEVTQTPSHQVTQMGQEVILRCVPISNHLYFYWYRQILGQKVEFLVSFYNNEISEKSEIFDDQFSVERPDGSNFTLKIRSTKLEDSAMYFCASRGLADEQYFGPGTRLTVT.

A remark on this clone: Given a far larger clone just one base away, this is likely a sequencing read error. This sample also contains other DNA sequences that code for the same CDR3. The J gene is TRBJ1-1, the V gene TRBV23-1, with TRBD1 matching over 10 bases. TRBV23-1 is an open reading frame, and its role is uncertain. V trimming: 2 bases; J trimming: 7 bases; junction bases outside the gene matches: 10. The CDR3 extends over 16 amino acids. CDR3 loop: CASSQEFGDRGYEAFF. CDR3 nucleotides: TGCGCCAGCAGTCAAGAATTTGGGGACAGGGGTTATGAAGCTTTCTTT.